The rows below give T cell receptor beta chains drawn from one sample of a study of CD8 T cells in Susac syndrome. From the immunoSEQ multiplex PCR reads, TCRdb called clonotypes with MiXCR, one entry per CDR3 protein. The sample gives 150,000 to 200,000 distinct CDR3 sequences, around 93% of which show up once; approximately 0.14% is in the top ten. Material for sequencing was CD4+ T cells from PBMCs. Receptor source: a human donor in good health. CDR3s include the opening cysteine and the closing phenylalanine or tryptophan. A D gene is named only where the DNA matches it firmly. Only part of the rows carry a size: once, few, many, or a class if the clone is expanded.

clone_size j_call d_call v_call cdr3_aa cdr3_nt
. TRBJ1-1 . TRBV3-1 CASSQRGVNTEAFF TGTGCCAGCAGCCAGAGAGGGGTCAACACTGAAGCTTTCTTT
. TRBJ2-3 . TRBV5-1 CASSFWTVTDTQYF TGCGCCAGCAGTTTCTGGACTGTCACAGATACGCAGTATTTT
. TRBJ1-2 . TRBV30 CAWSAPGSSGYGYTF TGTGCCTGGAGTGCCCCTGGGTCTTCGGGCTATGGCTACACCTTC
. TRBJ2-2 . TRBV5-6 CASSLVGANTGELFF TGTGCCAGCAGCTTGGTTGGAGCGAACACCGGGGAGCTGTTTTTT
. TRBJ1-2 TRBD1 TRBV29-1 CSVGGTGDHGYTF TGCAGCGTTGGTGGGACAGGGGATCATGGCTACACCTTC
. TRBJ1-6 . TRBV3-1 CASSPSTDSPLHF TGTGCCAGCAGCCCGAGTACGGATTCACCCCTCCACTTT
. TRBJ2-7 . TRBV3-1 CASSSLDTGVKYF TGTGCCAGCAGCTCCTTAGACACCGGGGTAAAGTACTTC
. TRBJ2-5 TRBD2 TRBV9 CASSGLAGVETQYF TGTGCCAGCAGCGGATTAGCGGGGGTAGAGACCCAGTACTTC
. TRBJ2-3 TRBD2 TRBV7-2 CASSSQAGGGADTQYF TGTGCCAGCAGCTCCCAAGCGGGGGGTGGCGCAGATACGCAGTATTTT
. TRBJ1-3 . TRBV5-4 CASSAGLGGPSGNTIYF TGTGCCAGCAGCGCGGGTCTCGGAGGCCCCTCTGGAAACACCATATATTTT
. TRBJ1-5 TRBD1 TRBV3-1 CASSQDIGQGPQPQHF TGTGCCAGCAGCCAAGATATAGGACAGGGGCCCCAGCCCCAGCATTTT
. TRBJ1-1 TRBD1 TRBV6-6 CASSDGQGPTEAFF TGTGCCAGCAGTGATGGACAGGGCCCCACTGAAGCTTTCTTT
. TRBJ1-1 TRBD1 TRBV13 CASSILTGAVNTEAFF TGTGCCAGCAGCATACTGACAGGGGCTGTGAACACTGAAGCTTTCTTT
. TRBJ2-7 . TRBV5-1 CASSLADNTYEQYF TGCGCCAGCAGCTTGGCAGATAATACCTACGAGCAGTACTTC
. TRBJ2-7 TRBD2 TRBV27 CASWRGGLTYEQYF TGTGCCAGCTGGCGCGGGGGGCTTACCTACGAGCAGTACTTC
. TRBJ2-2 . TRBV12-3/TRBV12-4 CASSLSGSGGELFF TGTGCCAGCAGTTTGTCCGGGTCCGGCGGGGAGCTGTTTTTT
. TRBJ2-6 . TRBV5-1 CASSQTSISGANVLTF TGCGCCAGCAGCCAGACAAGCATCTCTGGGGCCAACGTCCTGACTTTC
. TRBJ2-6 . TRBV9 CASTAAFSGANVLTF TGTGCCAGCACCGCCGCGTTTTCCGGGGCCAACGTCCTGACTTTC
. TRBJ1-5 TRBD1 TRBV10-2 CASSSNRGPSGQPQHF TGCGCCAGCAGTTCTAATAGGGGGCCTAGCGGCCAGCCCCAGCATTTT
. TRBJ2-1 . TRBV2 CASTGTRDNEQFF TGTGCCAGCACGGGGACAAGGGACAATGAGCAGTTCTTC
. TRBJ2-7 TRBD1 TRBV14 CASSRRPGQGPYEQYF TGTGCCAGCAGCCGCCGACCCGGACAGGGACCCTACGAGCAGTACTTC
once TRBJ2-7 . TRBV23-1 CALGGSYEQYF TGCGCCTTAGGCGGCTCCTACGAGCAGTACTTC
. TRBJ1-2 . TRBV20-1 CSATFSGNFGYTF TGCAGTGCTACCTTTAGCGGGAACTTTGGCTACACCTTC
. TRBJ1-1 . TRBV29-1 CSVERWMNTEAFF TGCAGCGTTGAAAGGTGGATGAACACTGAAGCTTTCTTT
. TRBJ2-5 TRBD2 TRBV29-1 CSATGTGGETQYF TGCAGCGCCACCGGGACGGGGGGGGAGACCCAGTACTTC
. TRBJ2-5 TRBD1 TRBV7-8 CASSFNRGRQETQYF TGTGCCAGCAGCTTCAACAGGGGGCGTCAAGAGACCCAGTACTTC
. TRBJ1-1 . TRBV29-1 CSVVRQQNTEAFF TGCAGCGTTGTCCGACAGCAGAACACTGAAGCTTTCTTT